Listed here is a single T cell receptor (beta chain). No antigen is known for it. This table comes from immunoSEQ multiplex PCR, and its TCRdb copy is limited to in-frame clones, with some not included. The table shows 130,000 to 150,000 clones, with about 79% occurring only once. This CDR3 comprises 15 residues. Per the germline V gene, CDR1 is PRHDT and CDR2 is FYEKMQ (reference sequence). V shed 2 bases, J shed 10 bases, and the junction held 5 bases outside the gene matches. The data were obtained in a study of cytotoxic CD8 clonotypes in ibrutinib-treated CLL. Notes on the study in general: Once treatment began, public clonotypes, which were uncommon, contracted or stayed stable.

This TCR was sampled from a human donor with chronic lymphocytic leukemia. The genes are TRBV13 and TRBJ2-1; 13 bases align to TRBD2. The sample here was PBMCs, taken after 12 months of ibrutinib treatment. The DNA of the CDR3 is TGTGCCAGCAGCTTATGGACTAGCGGGAGTCGGGAGCAGTTCTTC. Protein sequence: CASSLWTSGSREQFF.